The rows below give T cell receptor beta chains drawn from one sample of a study of cytomegalovirus exposure and HLA in healthy donors. Using immunoSEQ multiplex PCR, the repertoire was profiled, and TCRdb retains in-frame clones only, with some absent. The data hold tens of thousands of clones, with 75% observed a single time. The sample taken for sequencing was PBMCs. These receptors were collected from a man between 60 and 75 years old in good health and CMV-seropositive. CDR3s include the opening cysteine and the closing phenylalanine or tryptophan. The order of the fields is J gene, D gene, V gene, clone size, CDR3 protein, CDR3 DNA. D genes are given only for firm matches. Size is stated for part of the rows, as once, few or many counts, or as a class when the clone is expanded.

J gene: TRBJ2-5; D gene: TRBD2; V gene: TRBV10-2; clone size: .; CDR3 protein: CATRTSGGYYQETQYF; CDR3 DNA: TGCGCCACTAGGACTAGCGGGGGGTATTACCAAGAGACCCAGTACTTC
J gene: TRBJ2-1; D gene: .; V gene: TRBV4-1; clone size: .; CDR3 protein: CASSQEWGRPNEQFF; CDR3 DNA: TGCGCCAGCAGCCAAGAGTGGGGGCGCCCCAATGAGCAGTTCTTC
J gene: TRBJ1-1; D gene: .; V gene: TRBV2; clone size: .; CDR3 protein: CASSAGGNTEAFF; CDR3 DNA: TGTGCCAGCAGTGCGGGGGGGAACACTGAAGCTTTCTTT
J gene: TRBJ1-4; D gene: .; V gene: TRBV5-1; clone size: .; CDR3 protein: CASSLGTPGNEKLFF; CDR3 DNA: TGCGCCAGCAGCTTGGGTACGCCAGGGAATGAAAAACTGTTTTTT
J gene: TRBJ2-2; D gene: .; V gene: TRBV6-6; clone size: .; CDR3 protein: CASSFSTGELFF; CDR3 DNA: TGTGCCAGCAGTTTTAGCACCGGGGAGCTGTTTTTT
J gene: TRBJ1-3; D gene: .; V gene: TRBV2; clone size: .; CDR3 protein: CARGDTGSISGNTIYF; CDR3 DNA: TGTGCCAGAGGGGATACAGGGTCGATCTCTGGAAACACCATATATTTT
J gene: TRBJ1-1; D gene: .; V gene: TRBV4-1; clone size: .; CDR3 protein: CASSLLGTEAFF; CDR3 DNA: TGCGCCAGCAGCCTACTAGGGACTGAAGCTTTCTTT
J gene: TRBJ2-7; D gene: TRBD1; V gene: TRBV28; clone size: .; CDR3 protein: CASRATGTGIYEQYF; CDR3 DNA: TGTGCCAGCAGAGCTACCGGGACAGGGATCTACGAGCAGTACTTC
J gene: TRBJ1-4; D gene: .; V gene: TRBV6-1; clone size: .; CDR3 protein: CASSPLRGKNEKLFF; CDR3 DNA: TGTGCCAGCAGTCCCCTAAGGGGGAAAAATGAAAAACTGTTTTTT
J gene: TRBJ2-3; D gene: TRBD2; V gene: TRBV6-5; clone size: .; CDR3 protein: CASSYGLSGATDTQYF; CDR3 DNA: TGTGCCAGCAGTTATGGCCTTAGCGGGGCCACAGATACGCAGTATTTT
J gene: TRBJ2-1; D gene: .; V gene: TRBV6-1; clone size: .; CDR3 protein: CASSERGRDEQFF; CDR3 DNA: TGTGCCAGCAGTGAAAGGGGCCGGGATGAGCAGTTCTTC
J gene: TRBJ2-1; D gene: TRBD2; V gene: TRBV11-2; clone size: .; CDR3 protein: CASSFPGTSGGTYNEQFF; CDR3 DNA: TGTGCCAGCAGCTTCCCAGGGACGAGCGGGGGTACGTACAATGAGCAGTTCTTC
J gene: TRBJ1-1; D gene: .; V gene: TRBV5-4; clone size: .; CDR3 protein: CASSSTATGNTEAFF; CDR3 DNA: TGTGCCAGCAGCTCAACGGCCACAGGTAACACTGAAGCTTTCTTT
J gene: TRBJ2-5; D gene: .; V gene: TRBV11-3; clone size: .; CDR3 protein: CASSLGYREETQYF; CDR3 DNA: TGTGCCAGCAGCTTAGGTTACAGGGAAGAGACCCAGTACTTC
J gene: TRBJ2-7; D gene: .; V gene: TRBV11-3; clone size: once; CDR3 protein: CASSFGGAYEQYF; CDR3 DNA: TGTGCCAGCAGCTTTGGCGGTGCCTACGAGCAGTACTTC
J gene: TRBJ2-7; D gene: TRBD1; V gene: TRBV27; clone size: .; CDR3 protein: CASSFGTGGAEQYF; CDR3 DNA: TGTGCCAGCAGTTTTGGGACAGGGGGGGCCGAGCAGTACTTC
J gene: TRBJ1-1; D gene: TRBD1; V gene: TRBV11-3; clone size: .; CDR3 protein: CASSFRTGNTEAFF; CDR3 DNA: TGTGCCAGCAGCTTTCGGACAGGGAACACTGAAGCTTTCTTT
J gene: TRBJ1-5; D gene: TRBD1; V gene: TRBV7-2; clone size: .; CDR3 protein: CASSARTGDNQPQHF; CDR3 DNA: TGTGCCAGCAGCGCACGGACAGGAGACAATCAGCCCCAGCATTTT
J gene: TRBJ2-3; D gene: TRBD2; V gene: TRBV5-1; clone size: few; CDR3 protein: CASSLRLAGGDSVGDTQYF; CDR3 DNA: TGCGCCAGCAGCCTCCGACTAGCGGGGGGGGATTCCGTTGGAGATACGCAGTATTTT
J gene: TRBJ2-7; D gene: .; V gene: TRBV5-6; clone size: .; CDR3 protein: CASSLSSREQYF; CDR3 DNA: TGTGCCAGCAGCTTGAGTTCACGGGAGCAGTACTTC
J gene: TRBJ2-7; D gene: .; V gene: TRBV29-1; clone size: .; CDR3 protein: CSVEEGADSVQYF; CDR3 DNA: TGCAGCGTTGAAGAGGGGGCGGATAGCGTGCAGTACTTC
J gene: TRBJ1-2; D gene: .; V gene: TRBV19; clone size: .; CDR3 protein: CASSRAGDNYGYTF; CDR3 DNA: TGTGCCAGTAGTAGGGCAGGGGATAACTATGGCTACACCTTC
J gene: TRBJ1-5; D gene: .; V gene: TRBV19; clone size: .; CDR3 protein: CASSIQAGSNQPQHF; CDR3 DNA: TGTGCCAGTAGTATACAGGCAGGATCCAATCAGCCCCAGCATTTT
J gene: TRBJ1-3; D gene: .; V gene: TRBV7-9; clone size: .; CDR3 protein: CASSLRGTGNTIYF; CDR3 DNA: TGTGCCAGCAGCTTACGGGGGACCGGAAACACCATATATTTT
J gene: TRBJ1-2; D gene: TRBD1; V gene: TRBV5-1; clone size: .; CDR3 protein: CASSASQGEDGYTF; CDR3 DNA: TGCGCCAGCAGCGCCTCACAGGGGGAGGATGGCTACACCTTC
J gene: TRBJ1-5; D gene: TRBD1; V gene: TRBV27; clone size: few; CDR3 protein: CASKQGIEGNQPQHF; CDR3 DNA: TGTGCCAGCAAACAGGGGATTGAGGGCAATCAGCCCCAGCATTTT
J gene: TRBJ1-3; D gene: TRBD1; V gene: TRBV6-1; clone size: .; CDR3 protein: CASSRTGDSGNTIYF; CDR3 DNA: TGTGCCAGCAGTCGGACAGGAGACTCTGGAAACACCATATATTTT
J gene: TRBJ2-1; D gene: TRBD2; V gene: TRBV6-5; clone size: .; CDR3 protein: CASSTSGAYNEQFF; CDR3 DNA: TGTGCCAGCAGTACTAGCGGCGCATACAATGAGCAGTTCTTC
J gene: TRBJ2-1; D gene: TRBD2; V gene: TRBV27; clone size: .; CDR3 protein: CASGVTAGGPGVYNEQFF; CDR3 DNA: TGTGCCAGCGGTGTAACCGCGGGAGGGCCCGGAGTCTACAATGAGCAGTTCTTC
J gene: TRBJ2-7; D gene: TRBD2; V gene: TRBV9; clone size: .; CDR3 protein: CASSVGTSYDEQYF; CDR3 DNA: TGTGCCAGCAGCGTAGGGACTAGCTATGACGAGCAGTACTTC
J gene: TRBJ2-2; D gene: .; V gene: TRBV5-4; clone size: .; CDR3 protein: CASSLTPDSNLRAGELFF; CDR3 DNA: TGTGCCAGCAGCTTGACGCCAGACAGCAACCTAAGAGCCGGGGAGCTGTTTTTT
J gene: TRBJ2-7; D gene: TRBD1; V gene: TRBV4-3; clone size: .; CDR3 protein: CASSLAGQGSEQYF; CDR3 DNA: TGCGCCAGCAGCCTAGCGGGACAGGGGAGCGAGCAGTACTTC
J gene: TRBJ1-6; D gene: .; V gene: TRBV13; clone size: few; CDR3 protein: CASSEAGNQESPLHF; CDR3 DNA: TGTGCCAGCAGCGAAGCTGGAAACCAGGAATCACCCCTCCACTTT
J gene: TRBJ2-1; D gene: .; V gene: TRBV9; clone size: few; CDR3 protein: CASSVGTNEQFF; CDR3 DNA: TGTGCCAGCAGCGTAGGTACTAATGAGCAGTTCTTC
J gene: TRBJ2-1; D gene: TRBD2; V gene: TRBV4-2; clone size: .; CDR3 protein: CASSQDLGGRSYNEQFF; CDR3 DNA: TGTGCCAGCAGCCAAGATCTCGGGGGGAGGTCCTACAATGAGCAGTTCTTC
J gene: TRBJ1-5; D gene: TRBD1; V gene: TRBV27; clone size: .; CDR3 protein: CASSLAGTGRNQPQHF; CDR3 DNA: TGTGCCAGCAGTTTAGCTGGGACAGGGAGGAATCAGCCCCAGCATTTT
J gene: TRBJ1-3; D gene: TRBD1; V gene: TRBV7-2; clone size: .; CDR3 protein: CASSLDRRGNTIYF; CDR3 DNA: TGTGCCAGCAGCCTGGACAGGAGGGGAAACACCATATATTTT
J gene: TRBJ2-3; D gene: .; V gene: TRBV27; clone size: .; CDR3 protein: CASSLKGDADTQYF; CDR3 DNA: TGTGCCAGCAGTTTAAAGGGAGACGCAGATACGCAGTATTTT
J gene: TRBJ2-1; D gene: TRBD2; V gene: TRBV11-3; clone size: few; CDR3 protein: CASSPPLAGDRNEQFF; CDR3 DNA: TGTGCCAGCAGCCCCCCCCTAGCGGGAGATAGGAATGAGCAGTTCTTC
J gene: TRBJ2-5; D gene: TRBD2; V gene: TRBV7-7; clone size: .; CDR3 protein: CASSLSPGGGVTQYF; CDR3 DNA: TGTGCTAGCAGCTTAAGCCCCGGGGGGGGCGTGACCCAGTACTTC
J gene: TRBJ1-1; D gene: .; V gene: TRBV7-9; clone size: .; CDR3 protein: CSSSPQGQTEAFF; CDR3 DNA: TGTTCCAGCAGCCCCCAGGGCCAGACTGAAGCTTTCTTT
J gene: TRBJ2-7; D gene: .; V gene: TRBV10-3; clone size: .; CDR3 protein: CAISGSGSYEQYF; CDR3 DNA: TGTGCCATCAGTGGCAGCGGCTCCTACGAGCAGTACTTC
J gene: TRBJ2-5; D gene: TRBD1; V gene: TRBV5-1; clone size: once; CDR3 protein: CASSSIGTGQETQYF; CDR3 DNA: TGCGCCAGCAGCTCCATTGGGACAGGCCAAGAGACCCAGTACTTC
J gene: TRBJ1-5; D gene: TRBD1; V gene: TRBV5-5; clone size: .; CDR3 protein: CASSLERQGTQPQHF; CDR3 DNA: TGTGCCAGCAGCTTGGAGAGACAGGGGACTCAGCCCCAGCATTTT